This T cell receptor beta chain was found in a study of blood T cell repertoires in COVID-19. Study-wide context: T cells, B-cell-depleted T cells, or PBMCs provided the cDNA or gDNA that served as material.

Authors' data handling: By means of reference gene primer amplification, nucleated cell counts were estimated. Method: immunoSEQ multiplex PCR; TCRdb's copy keeps in-frame clones and lacks some. V and J calls and clone size are as listed in that table; D and trimming were resolved from the DNA. This sample has about 180,000 clones, with more than 70% found just once. V was cut by 3 bases and J by 2 bases, with 10 bases left in between. Germline V gene lookup returns CDR1 MNHNS and CDR2 SASEGT. This CDR3 has 14 amino acids. This sequence originates from a man between 18 and 35 years old with active or convalescent COVID-19. The chain links TRBV6-1 to TRBJ1-1, with unresolved D. The sequenced sample consisted of peripheral blood. The CDR3 region is CASSERDFNTEAFF. The CDR3 nucleotides are TGTGCCAGCAGTGAGAGAGATTTTAACACTGAAGCTTTCTTT.